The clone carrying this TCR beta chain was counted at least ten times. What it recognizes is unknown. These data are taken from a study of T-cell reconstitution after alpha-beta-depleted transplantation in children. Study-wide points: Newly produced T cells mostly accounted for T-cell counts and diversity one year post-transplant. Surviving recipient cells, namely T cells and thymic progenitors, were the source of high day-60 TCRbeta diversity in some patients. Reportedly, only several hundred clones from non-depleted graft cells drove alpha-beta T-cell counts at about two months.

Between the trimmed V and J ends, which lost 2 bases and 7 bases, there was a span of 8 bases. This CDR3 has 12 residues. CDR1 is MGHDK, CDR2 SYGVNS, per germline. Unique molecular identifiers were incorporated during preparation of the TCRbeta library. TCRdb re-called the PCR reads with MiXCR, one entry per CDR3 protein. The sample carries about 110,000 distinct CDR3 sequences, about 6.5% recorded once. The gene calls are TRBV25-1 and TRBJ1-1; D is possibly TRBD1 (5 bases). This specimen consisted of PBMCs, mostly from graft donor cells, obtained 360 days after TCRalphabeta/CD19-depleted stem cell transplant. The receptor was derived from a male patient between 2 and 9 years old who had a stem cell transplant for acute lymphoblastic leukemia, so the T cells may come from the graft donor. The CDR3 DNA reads TGTGCCAGCAGTGAAAGCAGGGATGAAGCTTTCTTT. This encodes CASSESRDEAFF.